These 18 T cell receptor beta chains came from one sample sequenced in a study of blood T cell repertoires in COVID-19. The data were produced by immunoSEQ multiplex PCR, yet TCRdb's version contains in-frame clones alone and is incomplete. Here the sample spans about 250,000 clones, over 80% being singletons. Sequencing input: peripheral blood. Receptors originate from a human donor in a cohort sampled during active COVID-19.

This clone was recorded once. CDR3 sequence reads: CASSLVSGGETQYF. The CDR3 DNA sequence: TGTGCCAGCAGCTTAGTTAGCGGGGGTGAGACCCAGTACTTC. The gene calls are TRBV7-9 and TRBJ2-5; 9 bases fit TRBD2. The V and J ends lost 1 base and 5 bases, in that order; junction bases with no gene match: 2. Germline lookup yields CDR1 SEHNR and CDR2 FQNEAQ (reference sequence). This CDR3 region has 14 residues. The variable domain in full, with the rest retrieved from reference TRBV7-9 and TRBJ2-5, is DTGVSQNPRHKITKRGQNVTFRCDPISEHNRLYWYRQTLGQGPEFLTYFQNEAQLEKSRLLSDRFSAERPKGSFSTLEIQRTEQGDSAMYLCASSLVSGGETQYFGPGTRLLVL.

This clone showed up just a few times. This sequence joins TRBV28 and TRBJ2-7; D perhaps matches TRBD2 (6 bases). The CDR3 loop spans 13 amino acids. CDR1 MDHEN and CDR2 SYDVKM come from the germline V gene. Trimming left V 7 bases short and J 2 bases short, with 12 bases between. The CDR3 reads CASTGGTPYEQYF. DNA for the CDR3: TGTGCCAGCACCGGGGGAACCCCCTACGAGCAGTACTTC.

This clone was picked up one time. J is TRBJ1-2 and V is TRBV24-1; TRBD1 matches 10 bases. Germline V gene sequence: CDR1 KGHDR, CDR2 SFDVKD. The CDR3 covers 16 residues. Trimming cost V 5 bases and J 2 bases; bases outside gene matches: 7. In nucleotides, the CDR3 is TGTGCCACCAGTGCCCGACCGGGACAGGGGAACTATGGCTACACCTTC. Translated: CATSARPGQGNYGYTF.

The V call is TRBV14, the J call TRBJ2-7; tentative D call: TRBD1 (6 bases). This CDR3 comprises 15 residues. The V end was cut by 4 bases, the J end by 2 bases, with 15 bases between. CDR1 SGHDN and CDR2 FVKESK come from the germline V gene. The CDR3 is CASSRFQGPAYEQYF. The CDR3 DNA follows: TGTGCCAGCAGCCGGTTCCAGGGGCCGGCCTACGAGCAGTACTTC.

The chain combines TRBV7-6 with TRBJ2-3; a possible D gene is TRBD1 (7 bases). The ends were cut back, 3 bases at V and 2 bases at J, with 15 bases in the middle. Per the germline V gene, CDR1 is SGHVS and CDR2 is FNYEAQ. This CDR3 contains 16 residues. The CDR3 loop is CASSLKTGTYTDTQYF. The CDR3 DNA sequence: TGTGCCAGCAGCTTGAAGACAGGGACTTACACAGATACGCAGTATTTT.

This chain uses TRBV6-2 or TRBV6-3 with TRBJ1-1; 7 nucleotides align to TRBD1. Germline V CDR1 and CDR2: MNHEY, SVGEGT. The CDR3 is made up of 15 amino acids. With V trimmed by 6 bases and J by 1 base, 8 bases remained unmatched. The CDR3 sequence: CASSNAGQTNTEAFF. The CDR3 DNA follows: TGTGCCAGCAGCAATGCGGGACAGACGAACACTGAAGCTTTCTTT.

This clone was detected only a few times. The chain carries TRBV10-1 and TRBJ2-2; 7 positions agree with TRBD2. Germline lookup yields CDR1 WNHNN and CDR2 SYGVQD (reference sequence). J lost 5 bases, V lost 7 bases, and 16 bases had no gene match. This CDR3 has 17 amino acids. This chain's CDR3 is CASMGGSPGRGTGELFF. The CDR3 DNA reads TGCGCCAGCATGGGCGGGAGTCCAGGCCGGGGTACCGGGGAGCTGTTTTTT.

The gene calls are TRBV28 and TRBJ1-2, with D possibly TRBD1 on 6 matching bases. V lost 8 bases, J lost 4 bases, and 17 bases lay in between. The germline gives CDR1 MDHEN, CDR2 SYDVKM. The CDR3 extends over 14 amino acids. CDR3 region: CASGKPGGGYGYTF. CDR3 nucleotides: TGTGCCAGCGGAAAACCGGGGGGCGGCTATGGCTACACCTTC.

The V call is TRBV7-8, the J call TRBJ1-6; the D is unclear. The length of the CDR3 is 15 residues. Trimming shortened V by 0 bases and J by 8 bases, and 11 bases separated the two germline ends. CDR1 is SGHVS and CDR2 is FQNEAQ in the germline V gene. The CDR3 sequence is CASSLAGRNDSPLHF. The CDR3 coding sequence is TGTGCCAGCAGCTTAGCGGGGAGGAACGATTCACCCCTCCACTTT.

In DNA form, the CDR3 reads TGTGCCAGTAGTACTTCACAGGGGATACCAAAGAACAATCAGCCCCAGCATTTT. It is translated as CASSTSQGIPKNNQPQHF. The chain uses TRBV19 and TRBJ1-5, with 7 bases lining up with TRBD1. Germline V gene data show CDR1 as LNHDA and CDR2 as SQIVND (reference sequence). There are 18 residues in the CDR3. J was trimmed by 3 bases and V by 4 bases; bases with no gene match: 15.

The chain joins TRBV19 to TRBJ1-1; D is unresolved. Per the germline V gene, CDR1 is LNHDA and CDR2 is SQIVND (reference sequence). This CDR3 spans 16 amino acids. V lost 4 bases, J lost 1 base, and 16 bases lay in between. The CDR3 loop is CASSRETRITNTEAFF. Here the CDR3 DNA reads TGTGCCAGTAGTAGGGAGACGAGGATAACGAACACTGAAGCTTTCTTT.

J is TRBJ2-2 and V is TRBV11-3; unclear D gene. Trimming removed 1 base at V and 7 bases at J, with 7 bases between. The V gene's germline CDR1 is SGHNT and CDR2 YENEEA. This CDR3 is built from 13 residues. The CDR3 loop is CASSLVFYGELFF. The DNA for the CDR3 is TGTGCCAGCAGCTTAGTTTTTTACGGGGAGCTGTTTTTT.

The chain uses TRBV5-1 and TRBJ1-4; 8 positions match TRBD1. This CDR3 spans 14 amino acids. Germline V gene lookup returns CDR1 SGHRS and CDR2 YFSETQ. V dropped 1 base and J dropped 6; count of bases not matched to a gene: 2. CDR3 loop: CASSLTGGYEKLFF. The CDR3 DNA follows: TGCGCCAGCAGCTTGACAGGGGGGTATGAAAAACTGTTTTTT.

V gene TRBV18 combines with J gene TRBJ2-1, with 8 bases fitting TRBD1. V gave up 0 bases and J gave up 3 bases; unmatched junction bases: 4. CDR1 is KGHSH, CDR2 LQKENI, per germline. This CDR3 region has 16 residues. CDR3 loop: CASSPPAGGLYNEQFF. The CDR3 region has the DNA TGTGCCAGCTCACCACCGGCAGGGGGCCTCTACAATGAGCAGTTCTTC.

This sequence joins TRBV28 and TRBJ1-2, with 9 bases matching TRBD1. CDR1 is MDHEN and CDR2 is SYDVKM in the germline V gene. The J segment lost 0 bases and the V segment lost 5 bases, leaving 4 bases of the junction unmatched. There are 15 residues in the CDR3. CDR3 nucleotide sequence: TGTGCCAGCAGTGCCGGACAGGGGTCTAACTATGGCTACACCTTC. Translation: CASSAGQGSNYGYTF.

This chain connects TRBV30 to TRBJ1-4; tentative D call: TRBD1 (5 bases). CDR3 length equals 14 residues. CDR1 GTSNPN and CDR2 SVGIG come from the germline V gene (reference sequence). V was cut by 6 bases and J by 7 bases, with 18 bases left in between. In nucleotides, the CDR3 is TGTGCCTGTCCTACTCGGGGGAGGCGTGAAAAACTGTTTTTT. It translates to CACPTRGRREKLFF.

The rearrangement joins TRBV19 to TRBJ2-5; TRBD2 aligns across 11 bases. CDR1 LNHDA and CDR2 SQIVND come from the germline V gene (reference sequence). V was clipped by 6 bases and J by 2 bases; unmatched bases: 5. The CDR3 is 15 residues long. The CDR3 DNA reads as TGTGCCAGTAGCAAGGGACTAGCGGAACAAGAGACCCAGTACTTC. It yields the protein CASSKGLAEQETQYF. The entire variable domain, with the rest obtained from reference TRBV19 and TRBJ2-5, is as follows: DGGITQSPKYLFRKEGQNVTLSCEQNLNHDAMYWYRQDPGQGLRLIYYSQIVNDFQKGDIAEGYSVSREKKESFPLTVTSAQKNPTAFYLCASSKGLAEQETQYFGPGTRLLVL.

CDR3: CASRFAARGSGELFF. DNA for the CDR3: TGTGCCAGTCGATTCGCGGCTAGGGGTTCCGGGGAGCTGTTTTTT. V usage is TRBV19 and J usage is TRBJ2-2, with a tentative D call TRBD1 (5 bases). Trimming cost V 8 bases and J 6 bases, with 19 bases left between them. CDR3 length: 15 amino acids. Germline V lookup: CDR1 LNHDA, CDR2 SQIVND (reference sequence).